This passage covers 5 T cell receptor beta chains from one sample sequenced in a study of T cell changes during pregnancy in multiple sclerosis. The method was immunoSEQ multiplex PCR; TCRdb's version includes in-frame clones alone and lacks a portion of them. The table lists roughly 100,000 clones, about 90% of them singletons. Sample: peripheral blood, taken after pregnancy. Receptors were obtained from a female donor with multiple sclerosis, enrolled in a pregnancy study.

This rearrangement joins TRBV6-5 to TRBJ2-7; 7 positions match TRBD1. This CDR3 is built from 16 residues. The V segment lost 4 bases and the J segment 0 bases; nucleotides outside the gene matches: 9. The germline gives CDR1 MNHEY, CDR2 SVGAGI. The CDR3 DNA reads TGTGCCAGCAGTTCCCCACGTCCAGGGGGCTCCTACGAGCAGTACTTC. Translation gives CASSSPRPGGSYEQYF.

The CDR3 loop reads CASSLYRDRGRYSNQPQHF. In DNA form, the CDR3 reads TGTGCCAGCAGCTTATATCGGGACAGGGGTCGTTATAGCAATCAGCCCCAGCATTTT. The rearrangement links TRBV7-2 to TRBJ1-5; 10 bases fit TRBD1. The CDR3 has 19 amino acids. With V trimmed by 2 bases and J by 0 bases, 10 bases remained unmatched. The germline V gene has CDR1 SGHTA and CDR2 FQGNSA.

This clone is a singleton in its sample. The rearrangement joins TRBV4-1 to TRBJ1-6; D gene uncertain. This CDR3 comprises 14 residues. Between the trimmed V and J ends, which lost 2 bases and 9 bases, there was a span of 11 bases. The V gene's germline CDR1 is MGHRA and CDR2 YSYEKL. CDR3 coding DNA: TGCGCCAGCAGCCAAACGATTTCGGGTTCACCCCTCCACTTT. As protein: CASSQTISGSPLHF.

The chain is built from TRBV7-9 and TRBJ1-2; possible D gene TRBD1, 5 bases. The CDR3 covers 14 residues. Trimming took 2 bases from V and 3 from J, leaving 10 bases between them. Germline-derived CDR1 and CDR2 are SEHNR and FQNEAQ (reference sequence). The CDR3 DNA reads TGTGCCAGCAGCTTAAGCAGGGTTGACTATGGCTACACCTTC. This sequence encodes CASSLSRVDYGYTF.

V usage is TRBV25-1 and J usage is TRBJ1-6, with D possibly matching TRBD1 (6 bases). This CDR3 is built from 14 residues. Trimming cost V 4 bases and J 4 bases, with 8 bases left between them. The germline V gene has CDR1 MGHDK and CDR2 SYGVNS. The CDR3 DNA is TGTGCCAGCAGTGGGGGACAATATAATTCACCCCTCCACTTT. It codes for CASSGGQYNSPLHF.